One and the same sample provided the 16 T cell receptor beta chains below, sequenced in a study of beta chain features in type 1 diabetes. The study reverse transcribed the entire isolated RNA, so it sequenced expressed TCRB transcripts. Generated by immunoSEQ multiplex PCR, the TCRdb table keeps only in-frame clones and is missing some. The data contain 350,000 to 400,000 clones, more than 12% of them singletons. The sample comprised naive CD4+ T cells from blood. These TCRs come from a woman in her late teens or twenties in good health.

The sample holds a few counts of this clone. In DNA, the CDR3 is TGTGCCAGCAGCTTATGGGACGGGAGCGAGCAGTACTTC. Its translation: CASSLWDGSEQYF. This chain uses TRBV13 with TRBJ2-7; maybe TRBD2 (6 bases). The CDR3 spans 13 residues. Germline V gene data show CDR1 as PRHDT and CDR2 as FYEKMQ (reference sequence). The ends were cut back, 2 bases at V and 6 bases at J, with 11 bases in the middle.

The chain joins TRBV7-9 to TRBJ2-1; no clear D gene. CDR1 is SEHNR and CDR2 is FQNEAQ in the germline V gene (reference sequence). The length of the CDR3 is 13 residues. Deletions cut 4 bases from V and 10 bases from J, with 14 bases between. CDR3 amino acids: CASSSFHLGEQFF. The DNA of the CDR3 is TGTGCCAGCAGCTCCTTTCATCTAGGAGAGCAGTTCTTC.

This clone has a handful of counts. This specimen includes other DNA sequences encoding the same CDR3. The CDR3 region is CASSFYGTDTQYF. In DNA, the CDR3 is TGTGCCAGCAGCTTTTATGGCACAGATACGCAGTATTTT. This chain uses TRBV5-4 with TRBJ2-3; D gene uncertain. The V gene lost 2 bases and the J gene lost 1 base, with 5 bases spanning the gap. Germline V gene sequence: CDR1 SGHNT, CDR2 YYREEE (reference sequence). The CDR3 is 13 residues long.

This clone has only a few counts. V is TRBV18 and J is TRBJ2-1; 10 bases fit TRBD2. Germline values: CDR1 KGHSH, CDR2 LQKENI. The CDR3 length is 17 residues. V lost 6 bases to trimming and J lost 0 bases; unmatched junction nucleotides: 8. The CDR3 sequence is CASSSLASGSSYNEQFF. CDR3 sequence (DNA): TGTGCCAGCTCCTCCCTGGCTAGCGGGAGCTCCTACAATGAGCAGTTCTTC.

This clone was detected a few times. This chain connects TRBV25-1 to TRBJ2-7; 8 nucleotides match TRBD1. The CDR3 extends over 14 amino acids. Germline loops: CDR1 MGHDK, CDR2 SYGVNS. V gave up 5 bases and J gave up 5 bases; unmatched junction bases: 8. As DNA, the CDR3 is TGTGCCAGCAGTCTCTGGACAGGGAGCGACGAGCAGTACTTC. Translation gives CASSLWTGSDEQYF.

This clone was detected only a few times. V gene TRBV9 combines with J gene TRBJ2-1, with 10 positions matching TRBD2. The CDR3 runs to 17 residues. Germline CDR1 is SGDLS and CDR2 is YYNGEE. Trimming took 3 bases from V and 4 from J; bases not matched to a gene: 10. Written as DNA, the CDR3 is TGTGCCAGCAGCGGAGCCTCCGGGACTAGCGTATACAATGAGCAGTTCTTC. This codes for CASSGASGTSVYNEQFF.

This clone was counted a few times. The J gene is TRBJ2-6, the V gene TRBV30; a weak D match, TRBD1 (6 bases). Germline values: CDR1 GTSNPN, CDR2 SVGIG (reference sequence). The length of the CDR3 is 15 residues. The germline V and J ends were trimmed by 7 bases and 0 bases, with 13 bases remaining between them. CDR3 loop: CALTQGASGANVLTF. In DNA, the CDR3 is TGTGCCTTGACACAGGGCGCCTCTGGGGCCAACGTCCTGACTTTC. Supplemented by reference TRBV30 and TRBJ2-6, the full variable domain reads SQTIHQWPATLVQPVGSPLSLECTVEGTSNPNLYWYRQAAGRGLQLLFYSVGIGQISSEVPQNLSASRPQDRQFILSSKKLLLSDSGFYLCALTQGASGANVLTFGAGSRLTVL.

The chain carries TRBV29-1 and TRBJ2-1, with D maybe TRBD1 (6 bases). The V end lost 4 bases, the J end lost 3 bases, and 10 bases lay between the germline ends. Germline V gives CDR1 SQVTM, CDR2 ANQGSEA. CDR3 length equals 13 residues. In nucleotides, the CDR3 is TGCAGCGTTGCGGGACACCTCTACAATGAGCAGTTCTTC. Amino acids: CSVAGHLYNEQFF.

The table lists this clone with a few counts. The rearrangement joins TRBV7-2 to TRBJ2-3, with TRBD2 matching 14 bases. CDR1 is SGHTA and CDR2 is FQGNSA in the germline V gene. V lost 1 base, J lost 4 bases, and 7 bases stayed unmatched. This CDR3 has 18 residues. Here the CDR3 reads CASSLVGTSGSLSDTQYF. The CDR3, as DNA: TGTGCCAGCAGCTTAGTCGGGACTAGCGGGAGTCTGTCAGATACGCAGTATTTT.

A few counts support this clone. The gene calls are TRBV4-1 and TRBJ1-2; the match to TRBD1 covers 7 bases. The trim removed 3 bases at V and 5 bases at J, leaving 9 bases unmatched. The V gene's germline CDR1 is MGHRA and CDR2 YSYEKL. The CDR3 has 15 amino acids. As DNA, the CDR3 is TGCGCCAGCAGCCAGGGCAGACAGGGCAGGTATGGCTACACCTTC. Translating gives CASSQGRQGRYGYTF.

This clone was counted a few times. The chain has TRBV6-5 and TRBJ2-7; 13 bases align to TRBD2. The CDR3 length is 15 residues. The V and J ends lost 6 bases and 5 bases, in that order; junction bases with no gene match: 7. The germline CDR1 and CDR2 sequences are MNHEY and SVGAGI. This chain's CDR3 is CASSYGLAGENEQYF. CDR3 nucleotide sequence: TGTGCCAGCAGCTACGGACTAGCGGGAGAGAACGAGCAGTACTTC.

The table lists this clone with a few counts. The chain has TRBV11-2 and TRBJ2-2; perhaps TRBD2 as D (6 bases). The CDR3 totals 15 residues. Germline CDR1 SGHAT, CDR2 FQNNGV. The ends were cut back, 8 bases at V and 2 bases at J, with 15 bases in the middle. The DNA for the CDR3 is TGTGCCAGCCCCCCCGGAGGGGTTAACACCGGGGAGCTGTTTTTT. It translates to CASPPGGVNTGELFF. The whole variable domain, remainder taken from reference TRBV11-2 and TRBJ2-2, is EAGVAQSPRYKIIEKRQSVAFWCNPISGHATLYWYQQILGQGPKLLIQFQNNGVVDDSQLPKDRFSAERLKGVDSTLKIQPAKLEDSAVYLCASPPGGVNTGELFFGEGSRLTVL.

This clone was observed a few times. This rearrangement joins TRBV5-4 to TRBJ1-1, with D perhaps matching TRBD1 (5 bases). The CDR3 is 13 residues long. CDR1 is SGHNT, CDR2 YYREEE, per germline (reference sequence). The germline V and J ends were trimmed by 2 bases and 1 base, with 6 bases remaining between them. CDR3 residues: CASSFGANTEAFF. Written as DNA, the CDR3 is TGTGCCAGCAGCTTTGGGGCGAACACTGAAGCTTTCTTT.

The chain has TRBV30 and TRBJ2-7; 10 nucleotides match TRBD2. The CDR3 runs to 14 residues. V lost 4 bases and J lost 5; bases outside the gene matches: 8. Germline V gene lookup returns CDR1 GTSNPN and CDR2 SVGIG (reference sequence). CDR3 nucleotide sequence: TGTGCCTGGAACCCTAGCGGGAGCCGAAACGAGCAGTACTTC. Its translation is CAWNPSGSRNEQYF.

This clone was detected a few times. This chain uses TRBV30 with TRBJ2-7, with 7 bases fitting TRBD2. From germline, CDR1 is GTSNPN and CDR2 SVGIG (reference sequence). V shed 4 bases and J 6 bases; nucleotides not matched to a gene: 3. The CDR3 extends over 11 amino acids. In DNA form, the CDR3 reads TGTGCCTGGATGAGCGGGATCGAGCAGTACTTC. Protein: CAWMSGIEQYF.

V gene TRBV20-1 combines with J gene TRBJ2-1, with TRBD1 as a possible D gene (5 bases). CDR1 is DFQATT and CDR2 is SNEGSKA in the germline V gene (reference sequence). The V and J ends lost 6 bases and 8 bases respectively, with 11 bases between them. CDR3 length: 11 residues. The CDR3 nucleotides are TGCAGTGCCCTTGACAGTTATGAGCAGTTCTTC. Translation gives CSALDSYEQFF.